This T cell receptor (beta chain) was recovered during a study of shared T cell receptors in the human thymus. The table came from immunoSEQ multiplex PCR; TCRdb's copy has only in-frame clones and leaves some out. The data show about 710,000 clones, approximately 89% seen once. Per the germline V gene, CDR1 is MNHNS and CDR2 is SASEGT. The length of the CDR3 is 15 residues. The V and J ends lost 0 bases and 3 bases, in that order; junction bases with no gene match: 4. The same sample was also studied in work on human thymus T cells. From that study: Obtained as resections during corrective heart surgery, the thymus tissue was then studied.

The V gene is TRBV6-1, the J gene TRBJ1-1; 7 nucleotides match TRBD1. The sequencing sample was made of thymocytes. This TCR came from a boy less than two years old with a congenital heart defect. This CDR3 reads CASSEAVGQDTEAFF. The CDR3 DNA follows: TGTGCCAGCAGTGAAGCGGTTGGACAGGACACTGAAGCTTTCTTT.